The text below deals with one T cell receptor beta chain. Repertoires were generated with immunoSEQ multiplex PCR, while TCRdb's copy carries only in-frame clones and drops some. This sample yields 300,000 to 350,000 clones, of which 75% to 95% are seen a single time; roughly 7% belongs to the top ten. This sample was included in a study of blood T cell repertoires in COVID-19. Study-level background: The analysed material was cDNA or gDNA that came from T cells, B-cell-depleted T cells, or PBMCs.

In Seattle, patients joined the study during active infection and were tracked longitudinally. The CDR3 is 14 amino acids. Trimming left V 6 bases short and J 3 bases short, with 14 bases between. Germline CDR1 reads MDHEN; CDR2 reads SYDVKM. This clonotype was obtained from a woman aged 25-40 years with COVID-19, enrolled during active disease. Material for sequencing was peripheral blood. The chain couples TRBV28 to TRBJ1-1; tentative D call: TRBD1 (5 bases). The CDR3 is CASRKPRGDTEAFF. The DNA for the CDR3 is TGTGCCAGCAGGAAGCCCCGGGGGGACACTGAAGCTTTCTTT.